These 22 T cell receptor beta chains were all obtained from the same sample, sequenced in a study of blood T cell repertoires in COVID-19. Assay: immunoSEQ multiplex PCR; the TCRdb copy retains only in-frame clones and omits some. The table lists around 140,000 clones, approximately 90% of them singletons, with around 26% in the top ten. The sequenced sample consisted of peripheral blood. The receptor set was obtained from a human donor in a cohort sampled during active COVID-19.

The chain links TRBV7-8 to TRBJ2-1; 9 nucleotides agree with TRBD2. CDR1 SGHVS and CDR2 FQNEAQ come from the germline V gene. The CDR3 sequence is 16 residues long. J lost 4 bases, V lost 2 bases, and 6 bases had no gene match. The CDR3 nucleotides are TGTGCCAGCAGCTTAAGACCAGCGGGGGGATACAATGAGCAGTTCTTC. Residues: CASSLRPAGGYNEQFF.

The CDR3 DNA follows: TGTGCCACCAGTGCCGGAGGGCCTAATTCACCCCTCCACTTT. This gives the protein CATSAGGPNSPLHF. This rearrangement joins TRBV24-1 to TRBJ1-6; D gene unclear. Germline assignment: CDR1 KGHDR and CDR2 SFDVKD. Trimming took off 5 bases at V and 6 bases at J, with 10 bases between the two ends. The CDR3 runs 14 residues.

The rearrangement joins TRBV9 to TRBJ2-7; TRBD2 matches at 11 bases. The V gene end was trimmed by 4 bases and the J gene end by 5 bases; junction bases not matched to a gene: 11. Germline V lookup: CDR1 SGDLS, CDR2 YYNGEE. CDR3 length: 16 amino acids. In nucleotides, the CDR3 is TGTGCCAGCAGCCCTCACCGACTAGCGGGGACCCACGAGCAGTACTTC. Protein product: CASSPHRLAGTHEQYF.

The chain employs TRBV6-1 and TRBJ1-2, with D unresolved. Germline-derived CDR1 and CDR2 are MNHNS and SASEGT. V shed 2 bases and J shed 3 bases, with 10 bases lying between them. The length of the CDR3 is 14 residues. In DNA form, the CDR3 reads TGTGCCAGCAGTGAACCCCGGGAGCACTATGGCTACACCTTC. As protein: CASSEPREHYGYTF.

This rearrangement joins TRBV4-1 to TRBJ1-4, with D possibly matching TRBD1 (6 bases). Trimming removed 0 bases at V and 4 bases at J, with 15 bases between. The germline V gene encodes CDR1 MGHRA and CDR2 YSYEKL. The CDR3 is 17 residues long. The chain's CDR3 is CASSQDPGQGINEKLFF. As DNA, the CDR3 is TGCGCCAGCAGCCAAGACCCTGGGCAGGGGATTAATGAAAAACTGTTTTTT.

The J gene is TRBJ2-1, the V gene TRBV6-6; D gene unclear. The CDR3 is 12 amino acids. V was shortened by 5 bases and J by 4 bases, with 6 bases between the two germline ends. Per germline, CDR1 MNHNY and CDR2 SVGAGI (reference sequence). The CDR3 DNA reads as TGTGCCAGCAGTCCCCTATACAATGAGCAGTTCTTC. Translating gives CASSPLYNEQFF.

The gene calls are TRBV29-1 and TRBJ2-5, with 8 bases matching TRBD1. Germline trimming cut 7 bases from V and 4 bases from J; bases unmatched to any gene: 8. Germline assignment: CDR1 SQVTM and CDR2 ANQGSEA. The length of the CDR3 is 13 residues. The CDR3 reads CSAADRGRETQYF. CDR3 in DNA: TGCAGCGCCGCCGACAGGGGTAGAGAGACCCAGTACTTC. Full variable domain (outside the CDR3, taken from reference TRBV29-1 and TRBJ2-5): SAVISQKPSRDICQRGTSLTIQCQVDSQVTMMFWYRQQPGQSLTLIATANQGSEATYESGFVIDKFPISRPNLTFSTLTVSNMSPEDSSIYLCSAADRGRETQYFGPGTRLLVL.

CDR3 in DNA: TGCGCCAGCAGCATTGGGACAGGGGGAAAGACCCAGTACTTC. The encoded protein is CASSIGTGGKTQYF. V and J are TRBV5-1 and TRBJ2-5; TRBD1 agrees at 11 bases. Germline lookup yields CDR1 SGHRS and CDR2 YFSETQ. With 4 bases clipped from V and 6 bases from J, the junction kept 5 bases outside the gene matches. This CDR3 has 14 residues. Drawing the rest from reference TRBV5-1 and TRBJ2-5, the complete variable domain is KAGVTQTPRYLIKTRGQQVTLSCSPISGHRSVSWYQQTPGQGLQFLFEYFSETQRNKGNFPGRFSGRQFSNSRSEMNVSTLELGDSALYLCASSIGTGGKTQYFGPGTRLLVL.

V gene TRBV9 combines with J gene TRBJ1-1; possible D gene TRBD1, 5 bases. This CDR3 is built from 14 residues. CDR1 is SGDLS and CDR2 is YYNGEE in the germline V gene. The ends were cut back, 0 bases at V and 5 bases at J, with 11 bases in the middle. The CDR3 sequence is CASSVGGGGTEAFF. DNA for the CDR3: TGTGCCAGCAGCGTAGGAGGCGGGGGAACTGAAGCTTTCTTT.

A remark on this clone: The junction shows a germline mismatch at one end, possibly a read error. The chain joins TRBV3-1 (or the pseudogene TRBV3-2) to TRBJ1-3, with D hard to call. This CDR3 comprises 17 residues. Per germline, CDR1 LGHDT and CDR2 YNNKEL (reference sequence). The CDR3 bases are TGTGCCAGCAGTCAAGCTCGGAGCAGAGTCTCTGGAAACACCATATATTTT. Translation: CASSQARSRVSGNTIYF.

The J gene is TRBJ1-4, the V gene TRBV7-9, with a tentative D call TRBD1 (5 bases). The CDR3 has 13 residues. CDR1 is SEHNR and CDR2 is FQNEAQ in the germline V gene (reference sequence). Trimming removed 2 bases from V and 8 bases from J, with 9 bases in between. The CDR3 nucleotides are TGTGCCAGCAGCTTATTCGGACACGAAAAACTGTTTTTT. Translating it yields CASSLFGHEKLFF. Full variable domain (missing parts from reference TRBV7-9 and TRBJ1-4): DTGVSQNPRHKITKRGQNVTFRCDPISEHNRLYWYRQTLGQGPEFLTYFQNEAQLEKSRLLSDRFSAERPKGSFSTLEIQRTEQGDSAMYLCASSLFGHEKLFFGSGTQLSVL.

V usage is TRBV27 and J usage is TRBJ2-5; 7 nucleotides align to TRBD1. The germline V gene has CDR1 MNHEY and CDR2 SMNVEV (reference sequence). The junction had 3 bases not matched to a gene; V was cut back by 4 bases and J by 1 base. This CDR3 comprises 14 residues. Here the CDR3 reads CASSSRGLQETQYF. The CDR3 DNA reads as TGTGCCAGCAGTTCTAGGGGGCTCCAAGAGACCCAGTACTTC.

The chain uses TRBV12-3 or TRBV12-4 and TRBJ1-4, with no clear D. Trimming pared 5 bases from V and 5 bases from J, leaving 6 bases between. This CDR3 is 12 amino acids long. The CDR3 sequence is CASSPLNEKLFF. The CDR3 DNA reads TGTGCCAGCAGTCCGTTAAATGAAAAACTGTTTTTT.

V and J are TRBV5-1 and TRBJ1-2; tentatively, D is TRBD1 (5 bases). The germline gives CDR1 SGHRS, CDR2 YFSETQ. The V end was cut by 4 bases, the J end by 8 bases, with 21 bases between. The CDR3 is made up of 15 amino acids. CDR3 region: CASSITGAPLIGYTF. The CDR3 coding sequence is TGCGCCAGCAGCATAACAGGAGCCCCCCTGATAGGCTACACCTTC.

The genes are TRBV5-5 and TRBJ2-2; a weak D match, TRBD1 (6 bases). CDR3 length equals 15 residues. The V end lost 4 bases, the J end lost 3 bases, and 13 bases lay between the germline ends. Per germline, CDR1 SGHKS and CDR2 YYEKEE (reference sequence). CDR3 in amino acids: CASSTQNRDTGELFF. The CDR3 DNA follows: TGTGCCAGCAGCACGCAAAACAGGGACACCGGGGAGCTGTTTTTT.

V is TRBV27 and J is TRBJ2-7; TRBD2 agrees at 11 bases. J lost 4 bases, V lost 5 bases, and 4 bases had no gene match. Germline assignment: CDR1 MNHEY and CDR2 SMNVEV (reference sequence). The CDR3 length is 14 residues. DNA for the CDR3: TGTGCCAGCAGTGTAGCGGGGGGGCCATACGAGCAGTACTTC. Translating gives CASSVAGGPYEQYF.

V is TRBV6-5 and J is TRBJ1-3; 7 bases are shared with TRBD1. This CDR3 region has 14 residues. Germline V gene sequence: CDR1 MNHEY, CDR2 SVGAGI. The junction had 7 bases not matched to a gene; V was cut back by 2 bases and J by 9 bases. This chain's CDR3 is CASSYRQGIGTIYF. For the CDR3, the DNA is TGTGCCAGCAGTTACCGACAGGGAATAGGCACCATATATTTT.

The V call is TRBV7-9, the J call TRBJ2-1; a possible D gene is TRBD1 (6 bases). The V end lost 3 bases, the J end lost 7 bases, and 13 bases lay between the germline ends. The CDR3 is 14 residues long. CDR1 is SEHNR, CDR2 FQNEAQ, per germline (reference sequence). The CDR3 is CASSLEDRLNEQFF. The CDR3 DNA follows: TGTGCCAGCAGCTTGGAGGACAGACTTAATGAGCAGTTCTTC. The full variable domain, rest sourced from reference TRBV7-9 and TRBJ2-1, is DTGVSQNPRHKITKRGQNVTFRCDPISEHNRLYWYRQTLGQGPEFLTYFQNEAQLEKSRLLSDRFSAERPKGSFSTLEIQRTEQGDSAMYLCASSLEDRLNEQFFGPGTRLTVL.

CDR3 amino acids: CAISGVTGRNEQFF. The CDR3 DNA reads TGTGCCATCAGTGGGGTGACAGGGCGAAATGAGCAGTTCTTC. The genes are TRBV10-3 and TRBJ2-1; 7 positions agree with TRBD1. V dropped 4 bases and J dropped 7; count of bases not matched to a gene: 7. Germline lookup yields CDR1 ENHRY and CDR2 SYGVKD. The CDR3 sequence is 14 residues long.

The chain links TRBV19 to TRBJ2-2; D possibly corresponds to TRBD1 (5 bases). There are 14 residues in the CDR3. Trimming took off 7 bases at V and 6 bases at J, with 15 bases between the two ends. Germline V gene data show CDR1 as LNHDA and CDR2 as SQIVND (reference sequence). DNA for the CDR3: TGTGCCAGTACTCCGGCAGGGTGGCCCGGGGAGCTGTTTTTT. Amino acids: CASTPAGWPGELFF.

The chain carries TRBV9 and TRBJ2-1, with TRBD1 identical over 12 bases. V dropped 0 bases and J dropped 0; count of bases not matched to a gene: 7. CDR1 is SGDLS, CDR2 YYNGEE, per germline. The CDR3 contains 19 residues. The chain's CDR3 is CASSVEGQGALGSYNEQFF. As DNA, the CDR3 is TGTGCCAGCAGCGTAGAGGGACAGGGGGCCCTAGGCTCCTACAATGAGCAGTTCTTC.

This clone was detected ten times or more. The rearrangement joins TRBV11-2 to TRBJ2-7; possibly TRBD2 for D (5 bases). V dropped 5 bases and J dropped 2 bases, with 16 bases sitting between them. The length of the CDR3 is 15 residues. Germline-derived CDR1 and CDR2 are SGHAT and FQNNGV. DNA for the CDR3: TGTGCCAGCAGCATTAGCCCCCCGACTACCTACGAGCAGTACTTC. Its protein is CASSISPPTTYEQYF.